This TCR beta chain was profiled in a study of regulatory T cells in long-lasting Graves disease. Documented time point: newly diagnosed GD, antithyroid drugs for less than 3 months. Following extraction of RNA from PBMCs, that RNA was used to make the TCR library. Study findings and constraints: Between persistent patients, more than 2,500 public clonotypes were shared, exceeding the 966 shared between new patients.

In its sample, this clonotype was seen many times. Its target is not known. iRepertoire HTBI primers and Arm-PCR of CDR3 regions built TCR beta libraries. Authors' processing steps: Among the samples, 62 TRBV and around 15 TRBJ segments were identified. In TCRdb, the multiplex PCR reads were re-called with MiXCR into one record per CDR3 protein. TCRdb, not the original authors, processed these V and J calls. The sample shows 250,000 to 300,000 distinct CDR3 sequences, about 17% of them seen only once. Trimming removed 2 bases at V and 2 bases at J, with 12 bases between. Germline V gene lookup returns CDR1 MNHNS and CDR2 SASEGT. The CDR3 covers 15 residues. In addition, the sample was reused for a study of T cells in Graves' hyperthyroidism and ophthalmopathy. That report notes: Most thyroid clonotypes expanded above 0.001 were also detected in blood.

This TCR derives from a woman aged 30 to 39 with Graves disease. Material: peripheral blood mononuclear cells (PBMCs), obtained at new diagnosis, from a patient treated with antithyroid drugs. The chain combines TRBV6-1 with TRBJ1-1; maybe TRBD1 (5 bases). The CDR3 loop reads CASSEPPGINTEAFF. DNA of the CDR3: TGTGCCAGCAGTGAACCCCCAGGGATCAACACTGAAGCTTTCTTT.